The 26 T cell receptor beta chains below were found in one sample sequenced in a study of patients and donors after allogeneic stem cell transplantation (dated by TCRdb to about 2020). The library came from RT-PCR. This sample was sequenced with a NextSeq 550. Starting from the raw public reads, TCRdb applied fastp trimming at Q25, assembled clones with MiXCR and retained in-frame beta chains. CDR3 protein duplicates are merged, each entry listing the most common genes and DNA. This sample has around 150,000 distinct CDR3 sequences in its table, and approximately 37% of those were observed once. Of the sample, roughly 52% is held by the ten largest clones. The material sequenced was blood, either unsorted or a sorted T cell fraction (not recorded which). The receptors come from a human donor who was either an allogeneic HSCT recipient or a stem cell or donor lymphocyte infusion donor (not recorded which). It is not recorded whose cells these are; they may come from a transplant donor.

The gene calls are TRBV7-2 and TRBJ2-1; the D gene is possibly TRBD2 (6 bases). The CDR3 totals 14 residues. CDR1 is SGHTA and CDR2 is FQGNSA in the germline V gene. V lost 5 bases and J lost 5, with 13 bases in between. This CDR3 reads CASSQGGNNNEQFF. CDR3 nucleotide sequence: TGTGCCAGCAGCCAGGGCGGGAACAACAATGAGCAGTTCTTC.

This clonotype was recorded many times. The V and J genes are TRBV12-3 or TRBV12-4 and TRBJ1-1, with D possibly matching TRBD1 (5 bases). V dropped 0 bases and J dropped 1 base, with 9 bases sitting between them. There are 15 residues in the CDR3. CDR3 amino acids: CASSLAGLRNTEAFF. In DNA form, the CDR3 reads TGTGCCAGCAGTTTAGCGGGGCTGAGGAACACTGAAGCTTTCTTT.

The J gene is TRBJ2-3, the V gene TRBV4-2; possible D gene TRBD2, 7 bases. Germline V gene sequence: CDR1 LGHNA, CDR2 YNFKEQ. CDR3 length: 15 amino acids. Trimming stripped 4 bases from V and 3 bases from J, with 14 bases between. The CDR3 coding sequence is TGTGCCAGCAGCCGAGGGGGGGTAGGGACAGATACGCAGTATTTT. This codes for CASSRGGVGTDTQYF.

This clonotype has ten or more counts. The CDR3 region is CASSYSVGGATGELFF. CDR3 nucleotide sequence: TGTGCCAGCAGTTACTCGGTGGGAGGGGCGACCGGGGAGCTGTTTTTT. The chain couples TRBV6-6 to TRBJ2-2; 7 nucleotides align to TRBD2. With 0 bases clipped from V and 5 bases from J, the junction kept 6 bases outside the gene matches. There are 16 residues in the CDR3. Germline V gives CDR1 MNHNY, CDR2 SVGAGI (reference sequence).

This clonotype has a handful of counts. The rearrangement uses TRBV20-1 and TRBJ1-1; D gene unclear. V lost 6 bases to trimming and J lost 1 base, with 12 bases between them. Germline CDR1 DFQATT, CDR2 SNEGSKA (reference sequence). The CDR3 extends over 13 amino acids. CDR3 DNA: TGCAGTGCCAAACGGGGATCGAACACTGAAGCTTTCTTT. Amino acid sequence: CSAKRGSNTEAFF.

This clonotype was observed a few times. The chain uses TRBV20-1 and TRBJ1-2, with D possibly TRBD1 on 5 matching bases. Trimming left V 5 bases short and J 3 bases short, with 13 bases between. CDR3 size: 13 residues. CDR1 and CDR2 (germline): DFQATT, SNEGSKA (reference sequence). The CDR3 here is CSADRLFDYGYTF. The CDR3 DNA follows: TGCAGTGCTGACAGACTATTTGACTATGGCTACACCTTC.

This clonotype occurred a few times. The genes are TRBV27 and TRBJ1-1; no definite D call. CDR3 length: 13 amino acids. The germline V gene encodes CDR1 MNHEY and CDR2 SMNVEV (reference sequence). The V end lost 7 bases, the J end lost 5 bases, and 14 bases lay between the germline ends. For the CDR3, the DNA is TGTGCCAGCAACTTCGCAGCGGGGACTGAAGCTTTCTTT. The encoded protein is CASNFAAGTEAFF.

The gene calls are TRBV5-1 and TRBJ2-1; D may be TRBD1 (5 bases). The CDR3 totals 12 residues. Trimming pared 4 bases from V and 7 bases from J, leaving 9 bases between. Germline-derived CDR1 and CDR2 are SGHRS and YFSETQ. The CDR3 DNA follows: TGCGCCAGCAGCCCCAGGGAAAATGAGCAGTTCTTC. Protein product: CASSPRENEQFF.

Only a few counts were recorded for this clonotype. This chain links TRBV5-1 with TRBJ1-1; D not certain. Germline V CDR1 and CDR2: SGHRS, YFSETQ. Between the trimmed V and J ends, which lost 3 bases and 5 bases, there was a span of 14 bases. This CDR3 has 14 residues. The CDR3 region is CASSSSGPSTEAFF. The CDR3 nucleotides read TGCGCCAGCAGCTCCAGCGGCCCTTCTACTGAAGCTTTCTTT.

This clonotype was seen only a few times. This sequence joins TRBV6-5 and TRBJ1-2; TRBD1 aligns across 8 bases. Germline assignment: CDR1 MNHEY and CDR2 SVGAGI. There are 15 residues in the CDR3. V was clipped by 4 bases and J by 7 bases; unmatched bases: 11. CDR3 bases: TGTGCCAGCAGTTCCGACCCGACAGGGGTTGGTGGCTACACCTTC. The encoded protein is CASSSDPTGVGGYTF.

This clonotype appeared a few times. The V and J genes are TRBV28 and TRBJ1-4; TRBD1 is a possible D gene (6 bases). V gave up 6 bases and J gave up 5 bases, with 19 bases separating them. The CDR3 covers 16 residues. Germline V gives CDR1 MDHEN, CDR2 SYDVKM. The DNA of the CDR3 is TGTGCCAGCAGACGCCGAGATGGGGGCCGGAATGAAAAACTGTTTTTT. Amino acids: CASRRRDGGRNEKLFF.

This clonotype was observed once. This rearrangement joins TRBV10-3 to TRBJ1-6, with D possibly matching TRBD1 (6 bases). CDR3 size: 15 residues. Looked up from germline, CDR1 is ENHRY and CDR2 is SYGVKD. Trimming left V 7 bases short and J 6 bases short, with 16 bases between. The CDR3 reads CAITDLADSNSPLHF. As DNA, the CDR3 is TGTGCCATCACCGACCTAGCGGACAGTAATTCACCCCTCCACTTT.

This sequence joins TRBV7-9 and TRBJ1-2; the D gene is possibly TRBD1 (5 bases). Trimming cost V 0 bases and J 5 bases, with 13 bases left between them. This CDR3 has 15 amino acids. Germline assignment: CDR1 SEHNR and CDR2 FQNEAQ (reference sequence). The CDR3 region has the DNA TGTGCCAGCAGCTTAGCGGACACAGGCCAATATGGCTACACCTTC. Translated: CASSLADTGQYGYTF. Filled out from reference TRBV7-9 and TRBJ1-2, the complete variable domain reads DTGVSQNPRHKITKRGQNVTFRCDPISEHNRLYWYRQTLGQGPEFLTYFQNEAQLEKSRLLSDRFSAERPKGSFSTLEIQRTEQGDSAMYLCASSLADTGQYGYTFGSGTRLTVV.

This clonotype was recorded a few times. V and J are TRBV11-2 and TRBJ1-1; 10 nucleotides line up with TRBD1. V shed 5 bases, J shed 4 bases, and the junction held 7 bases outside the gene matches. Germline V gives CDR1 SGHAT, CDR2 FQNNGV. CDR3 length equals 15 residues. The CDR3 loop is CASSDNGTGVTEAFF. The CDR3 region has the DNA TGTGCCAGCAGCGATAACGGGACAGGGGTCACTGAAGCTTTCTTT. The complete variable domain, with remaining parts taken from reference TRBV11-2 and TRBJ1-1, reads EAGVAQSPRYKIIEKRQSVAFWCNPISGHATLYWYQQILGQGPKLLIQFQNNGVVDDSQLPKDRFSAERLKGVDSTLKIQPAKLEDSAVYLCASSDNGTGVTEAFFGQGTRLTVV.

The genes are TRBV5-6 and TRBJ2-4; D is perhaps TRBD2 (6 bases). Germline V gives CDR1 SGHDT, CDR2 YYEEEE. V lost 0 bases to trimming and J lost 6 bases, with 7 bases between them. There are 13 residues in the CDR3. The CDR3 spells CASSLVGGNIQYF. CDR3 DNA sequence: TGTGCCAGCAGCTTGGTGGGGGGAAACATTCAGTACTTC.

This clonotype was observed a few times. This sequence joins TRBV19 and TRBJ1-2; possibly TRBD1 for D (5 bases). V was clipped by 8 bases and J by 7 bases, with 11 bases between them. This CDR3 region has 11 residues. Germline CDR1 is LNHDA and CDR2 is SQIVND (reference sequence). The CDR3 loop reads CASRGSSGYTF. The DNA of the CDR3 is TGTGCCAGTCGGGGGTCTAGTGGCTACACCTTC.

This sequence joins TRBV15 and TRBJ1-1; D gene unclear. The CDR3 has 14 residues. V was trimmed by 0 bases and J by 1 base, leaving 6 bases between them. CDR1 is LNHNV and CDR2 is YYDKDF in the germline V gene (reference sequence). The CDR3 spells CATSRDRTNTEAFF. The CDR3 DNA reads as TGTGCCACCAGCAGAGATCGGACGAACACTGAAGCTTTCTTT.

This chain connects TRBV27 to TRBJ2-1, with 8 bases identical to TRBD2. The CDR3 is 14 residues long. Trimming took 5 bases from V and 5 from J; bases not matched to a gene: 5. Germline loops: CDR1 MNHEY, CDR2 SMNVEV (reference sequence). CDR3 DNA: TGTGCCAGCAGTACCGGACTAGCCCACAATGAGCAGTTCTTC. It yields the protein CASSTGLAHNEQFF.

The chain uses TRBV5-1 and TRBJ2-2; D is uncertain. The CDR3 runs 14 residues. V was pared by 1 base and J by 3 bases, with 7 bases between. Germline V CDR1 and CDR2: SGHRS, YFSETQ. The CDR3 is CASSLRADTGELFF. The DNA for the CDR3 is TGCGCCAGCAGCTTGCGGGCAGACACCGGGGAGCTGTTTTTT.

The rearrangement uses TRBV12-3 or TRBV12-4 and TRBJ1-6; D is perhaps TRBD1 (6 bases). The CDR3 is 12 residues long. With 6 bases removed from V and 9 bases from J, the gap between germline ends came to 9 bases. The CDR3: CASRMTGSPLHF. The CDR3 DNA is TGTGCCAGCAGGATGACAGGTTCACCCCTCCACTTT.

The V gene is TRBV3-1, the J gene TRBJ2-2, with 12 bases matching TRBD1. The CDR3 loop spans 15 amino acids. The V segment lost 4 bases and the J segment 7 bases; nucleotides outside the gene matches: 4. Per germline, CDR1 LGHDT and CDR2 YNNKEL (reference sequence). The CDR3 DNA reads as TGTGCCAGCAGCCCTGGGACAGGGGGCAACGGGGAGCTGTTTTTT. Translating gives CASSPGTGGNGELFF. Full variable domain (outside the CDR3, taken from reference TRBV3-1 and TRBJ2-2): DTAVSQTPKYLVTQMGNDKSIKCEQNLGHDTMYWYKQDSKKFLKIMFSYNNKELIINETVPNRFSPKSPDKAHLNLHINSLELGDSAVYFCASSPGTGGNGELFFGEGSRLTVL.

This clonotype has a handful of counts. J is TRBJ2-7 and V is TRBV20-1; 7 nucleotides agree with TRBD1. From germline, CDR1 is DFQATT and CDR2 SNEGSKA (reference sequence). The CDR3 sequence is 14 residues long. The V and J ends lost 1 base and 3 bases, in that order; junction bases with no gene match: 6. The CDR3 spells CSARGQGRHYEQYF. The CDR3 region has the DNA TGCAGTGCTAGAGGACAGGGAAGGCACTACGAGCAGTACTTC.

CDR3: CASSIGQGTETQYF. The CDR3 DNA is TGTGCCAGCAGTATCGGACAGGGTACGGAGACCCAGTACTTC. The rearrangement uses TRBV12-3 or TRBV12-4 and TRBJ2-5, with TRBD1 identical over 8 bases. The V segment lost 5 bases and the J segment 5 bases; nucleotides outside the gene matches: 7. The CDR3 has 14 amino acids.

This clonotype was recorded once. The gene calls are TRBV28 and TRBJ2-7; D is unclear. The germline V and J ends were trimmed by 2 bases and 3 bases, with 5 bases remaining between them. The CDR3 totals 12 residues. Germline CDR1 is MDHEN and CDR2 is SYDVKM. CDR3 amino acids: CASSLGLYEQYF. CDR3 in DNA: TGTGCCAGCAGTTTAGGGCTCTACGAGCAGTACTTC.

This clonotype has just a few counts. This chain joins TRBV25-1 and TRBJ1-4; D call uncertain. Germline values: CDR1 MGHDK, CDR2 SYGVNS. This CDR3 has 15 amino acids. Trimming took 2 bases from V and 4 from J, leaving 11 bases between them. The CDR3 DNA is TGTGCCAGCAGTGAAAAGGGCGCTGGTAATGAAAAACTGTTTTTT. This gives the protein CASSEKGAGNEKLFF.

V gene TRBV24-1 combines with J gene TRBJ2-1; no clear D gene. Trimming stripped 3 bases from V and 0 bases from J, with 11 bases between. The germline gives CDR1 KGHDR, CDR2 SFDVKD. This CDR3 contains 16 residues. CDR3 DNA: TGTGCCACCAGTGATCGAGACGCGAGCTCCTACAATGAGCAGTTCTTC. Amino acid sequence: CATSDRDASSYNEQFF.